This entry lists 25 T cell receptor beta chains sequenced from one sample in a study of metastatic and nonmetastatic thyroid tumors. TCRdb re-called the PCR reads via MiXCR. The table shows some 8,000 clones, with over 25% occurring only once. Every patient was untreated before thyroid surgery. Specimen: tumor tissue. The source of these receptors is a female donor with papillary thyroid cancer or a benign thyroid nodule (not recorded which). Some clones in this sample may be carry-over from other donors' samples.

CDR3 nucleotides: TGTGCCACCAGTGACCTTAGCGGGACGGGCACAGATACGCAGTATTTT. Protein sequence: CATSDLSGTGTDTQYF. The chain couples TRBV24-1 to TRBJ2-3; 8 bases map to TRBD2. The V gene's germline CDR1 is KGHDR and CDR2 SFDVKD. The CDR3 is made up of 16 amino acids. The ends lost 4 bases at V and 1 base at J; junction bases unmatched: 6.

This chain uses TRBV6-4 with TRBJ2-2; D perhaps matches TRBD1 (6 bases). From germline, CDR1 is MRHNA and CDR2 SNTAGT. V lost 3 bases, J lost 5 bases, and 16 bases lay in between. The length of the CDR3 is 16 residues. CDR3 coding DNA: TGTGCCAGCAGTGAAGACCTTTGGACAGTAACCGGGGAGCTGTTTTTT. Encoded protein: CASSEDLWTVTGELFF.

This clone has only a few counts. The rearrangement links TRBV6-1 to TRBJ1-1; D ambiguous. CDR3 length: 14 amino acids. Trimming stripped 6 bases from V and 0 bases from J, with 11 bases between. Germline loops: CDR1 MNHNS, CDR2 SASEGT. The CDR3, as DNA: TGTGCCAGCAGCTTAACGTTGGTGAACACTGAAGCTTTCTTT. Translation gives CASSLTLVNTEAFF.

The chain has TRBV2 and TRBJ2-3, with 12 bases matching TRBD2. Germline V lookup: CDR1 SNHLY, CDR2 FYNNEI. The trim removed 5 bases at V and 3 bases at J, leaving 6 bases unmatched. The CDR3 contains 16 residues. The CDR3, as DNA: TGTGCCAGCAGTTCCCCGACTAGCGGGAGAACAGATACGCAGTATTTT. Its translation is CASSSPTSGRTDTQYF. Together with reference TRBV2 and TRBJ2-3, the CDR3 gives the full variable domain: EPEVTQTPSHQVTQMGQEVILRCVPISNHLYFYWYRQILGQKVEFLVSFYNNEISEKSEIFDDQFSVERPDGSNFTLKIRSTKLEDSAMYFCASSSPTSGRTDTQYFGPGTRLTVL.

This clone was recorded a few times. Likely a read error: the CDR3 ends without its conserved phenylalanine or tryptophan. The DNA is omitted, as the CDR3 cannot be located on it reliably, and the CDR3 follows TCRdb's listing. The CDR3 loop is CASRDWRTG. The chain links TRBV7-2 to TRBJ2-2; no DNA check was done on the table's D call, TRBD1. The CDR3 has 9 residues if both end residues are counted. Per the germline V gene, CDR1 is SGHTA and CDR2 is FQGNSA.

This clone has only a few counts. The rearrangement joins TRBV24-1 to TRBJ2-3; TRBD2 agrees at 8 bases. V was clipped by 4 bases and J by 0 bases; unmatched bases: 5. Germline assignment: CDR1 KGHDR and CDR2 SFDVKD. The CDR3 covers 16 residues. The CDR3 sequence is CATSDPSGGSTDTQYF. The CDR3 DNA reads as TGTGCCACCAGTGACCCCAGCGGGGGTAGCACAGATACGCAGTATTTT.

The V and J genes are TRBV28 and TRBJ2-7, with 9 bases aligning to TRBD1. Unmatched junction bases numbered 7, after V lost 6 bases and J lost 7 bases. Germline CDR1 is MDHEN and CDR2 is SYDVKM. There are 13 residues in the CDR3. The CDR3 coding sequence is TGTGCCAGCAGGCTACAGGGGGCGGGTGAGCAGTACTTC. Its protein product is CASRLQGAGEQYF.

DNA of the CDR3: TGCGCCAGCAGTCACGCCGGACAGGGAAAAACCGGGGAGCTGTTTTTT. It is translated as CASSHAGQGKTGELFF. The chain joins TRBV10-1 to TRBJ2-2; 8 nucleotides agree with TRBD1. J lost 5 bases, V lost 5 bases, and 10 bases had no gene match. Looked up from germline, CDR1 is WNHNN and CDR2 is SYGVQD (reference sequence). CDR3 length: 16 residues.

Only one count was recorded for this clone. This rearrangement joins TRBV5-5 to TRBJ2-1; D is ambiguous. Germline loops: CDR1 SGHKS, CDR2 YYEKEE (reference sequence). This CDR3 region has 14 residues. The ends were cut back, 3 bases at V and 7 bases at J, with 14 bases in the middle. CDR3 sequence: CASSWDVVRNEQFF. For the CDR3, the DNA is TGTGCCAGCAGCTGGGATGTGGTGAGGAATGAGCAGTTCTTC.

The V call is TRBV20-1, the J call TRBJ2-7; a weak D match, TRBD2 (9 bases). Trimming shortened V by 6 bases and J by 5 bases, and 20 bases separated the two germline ends. The germline gives CDR1 DFQATT, CDR2 SNEGSKA (reference sequence). The CDR3 contains 14 residues. This CDR3 reads CSATGVSGSDEQYF. CDR3 coding DNA: TGCAGTGCGACAGGGGTTAGCGGGAGCGACGAGCAGTACTTC.

V and J are TRBV5-1 and TRBJ2-7; D remains ambiguous. There are 14 residues in the CDR3. Germline CDR1 and CDR2: SGHRS and YFSETQ. Trimming took off 2 bases at V and 5 bases at J, with 14 bases between the two ends. The CDR3 region is CASSFSQVTNEQYF. The DNA of the CDR3 is TGCGCCAGCAGCTTTAGTCAGGTCACGAACGAGCAGTACTTC.

Relative to its sample, this clone is medium-sized. The rearrangement uses TRBV30 and TRBJ2-1, with 14 bases that match TRBD2. J was trimmed by 14 bases and V by 5 bases; bases with no gene match: 5. The CDR3 loop spans 12 amino acids. Per germline, CDR1 GTSNPN and CDR2 SVGIG (reference sequence). The CDR3 bases are TGTGCCTGGCGGACTAGCGGGAGGAGGGAGTTCTTC. Its protein product is CAWRTSGRREFF. Full variable domain (rest looked up from reference TRBV30 and TRBJ2-1): SQTIHQWPATLVQPVGSPLSLECTVEGTSNPNLYWYRQAAGRGLQLLFYSVGIGQISSEVPQNLSASRPQDRQFILSSKKLLLSDSGFYLCAWRTSGRREFFGPGTRLTVL.

This clone was counted a few times. The gene calls are TRBV28 and TRBJ2-7, with no clear D. The CDR3 runs 11 residues. Trimming stripped 6 bases from V and 7 bases from J, with 10 bases between. CDR1 MDHEN and CDR2 SYDVKM come from the germline V gene. CDR3 protein: CASRGPLEQYF. CDR3 nucleotides: TGTGCCAGCAGAGGACCACTTGAGCAGTACTTC.

The chain joins TRBV27 to TRBJ2-1; 7 bases agree with TRBD1. V was pared by 0 bases and J by 6 bases, with 5 bases of the junction left unmatched. There are 15 residues in the CDR3. Germline values: CDR1 MNHEY, CDR2 SMNVEV (reference sequence). CDR3 DNA: TGTGCCAGCAGTTTATCGAGGGGGCTACTCAATGAGCAGTTCTTC. Its translation is CASSLSRGLLNEQFF.

J is TRBJ1-1 and V is TRBV2, with D possibly being TRBD1 (6 bases). Per germline, CDR1 SNHLY and CDR2 FYNNEI. The CDR3 runs to 13 residues. Deletions cut 7 bases from V and 3 bases from J, with 12 bases between. CDR3 nucleotides: TGTGCCAGCACCGGACAGAAGGACACTGAAGCTTTCTTT. This gives the protein CASTGQKDTEAFF.

V is TRBV2 and J is TRBJ2-6, with 14 bases matching TRBD2. CDR1 is SNHLY, CDR2 FYNNEI, per germline. The V segment lost 9 bases and the J segment 2 bases; nucleotides outside the gene matches: 3. The CDR3 is 16 amino acids. The DNA for the CDR3 is TGTGCCAGTCGACTAGCGGGAGGGGCTGGGGCCAACGTCCTGACTTTC. Its translation is CASRLAGGAGANVLTF.

As for this clone: At one of its ends the junction is not consistent with the germline gene, which may arise from a read error. The rearrangement uses TRBV20-1 and TRBJ1-2, with D perhaps TRBD1 (5 bases). Germline CDR1 reads DFQATT; CDR2 reads SNEGSKA (reference sequence). This CDR3 spans 21 amino acids. In DNA, the CDR3 is TGCAGTGCTGGAGATTCGTTTTTTCGGCTGGTGGGCGGGGGAGATCTCTATGGCTACACCTTC. Protein: CSAGDSFFRLVGGGDLYGYTF.

This clone was observed a few times. The genes are TRBV28 and TRBJ2-7; TRBD1 agrees at 7 bases. CDR3 length equals 14 residues. The germline gives CDR1 MDHEN, CDR2 SYDVKM. The junction had 9 bases not matched to a gene; V was cut back by 6 bases and J by 4 bases. CDR3 sequence reads: CASSTRDSEYEQYF. The CDR3 DNA follows: TGTGCCAGCAGCACCCGGGACAGCGAATACGAGCAGTACTTC.

This clone has only a few counts. The rearrangement links TRBV10-3 to TRBJ2-1; the match to TRBD1 covers 7 bases. J gave up 7 bases and V 3 bases, and 15 bases lay outside the gene matches. CDR3 length: 17 residues. The germline gives CDR1 ENHRY, CDR2 SYGVKD. CDR3 in amino acids: CAISELNPGQKNNEQFF. In DNA form, the CDR3 reads TGTGCCATCAGTGAACTCAATCCGGGACAGAAAAATAATGAGCAGTTCTTC.

The J gene is TRBJ1-3, the V gene TRBV7-9; no clear D gene. CDR3 length equals 15 residues. V shed 3 bases and J shed 0 bases, with 9 bases lying between them. Per germline, CDR1 SEHNR and CDR2 FQNEAQ (reference sequence). CDR3 residues: CASSFRWSSGNTIYF. The CDR3 bases are TGTGCCAGCAGCTTCAGGTGGAGCTCTGGAAACACCATATATTTT.

The V and J genes are TRBV15 and TRBJ1-4; the match to TRBD1 covers 9 bases. Germline V gene lookup returns CDR1 LNHNV and CDR2 YYDKDF (reference sequence). CDR3 length: 15 amino acids. V lost 6 bases to trimming and J lost 8 bases; unmatched junction nucleotides: 10. The CDR3 protein is CATRSIQGANEKLFF. The DNA of the CDR3 is TGTGCCACCAGGTCTATACAGGGGGCAAACGAAAAACTGTTTTTT.

This clone is labeled as medium-sized. The chain uses TRBV7-3 and TRBJ2-5; D remains ambiguous. This CDR3 is 15 amino acids long. Trimming took 5 bases from V and 2 from J, leaving 15 bases between them. Germline V gene sequence: CDR1 SGHTA, CDR2 FQGTGA. The CDR3 DNA reads as TGTGCCAGCAGCCCTCAGCCCACAGTTCAAGAGACCCAGTACTTC. It yields the protein CASSPQPTVQETQYF. Looking up the rest from reference TRBV7-3 and TRBJ2-5 gives the full variable domain: GAGVSQTPSNKVTEKGKYVELRCDPISGHTALYWYRQSLGQGPEFLIYFQGTGAADDSGLPNDRFFAVRPEGSVSTLKIQRTERGDSAVYLCASSPQPTVQETQYFGPGTRLLVL.

This clone was detected only a few times. The V call is TRBV6-2 or TRBV6-3, the J call TRBJ2-3; perhaps D is TRBD1 or TRBD2 (5 bases each). CDR3 length equals 15 residues. The germline V gene has CDR1 MNHEY and CDR2 SVGEGT. The V end lost 3 bases, the J end lost 3 bases, and 13 bases lay between the germline ends. Here the CDR3 reads CASSYGTSDTDTQYF. The CDR3 DNA is TGTGCCAGCAGTTATGGGACCTCAGATACAGATACGCAGTATTTT.

This sequence joins TRBV5-6 and TRBJ1-3; the D gene is possibly TRBD1 (6 bases). V was pared by 1 base and J by 0 bases, with 8 bases between. The CDR3 has 15 residues. Germline V gives CDR1 SGHDT, CDR2 YYEEEE. In DNA form, the CDR3 reads TGTGCCAGCAGCTTGACAGGGCTCTCTGGAAACACCATATATTTT. Translation gives CASSLTGLSGNTIYF.

The chain combines TRBV6-1 with TRBJ2-7, with a weak D call TRBD2 (6 bases). The CDR3 is made up of 13 amino acids. Germline loops: CDR1 MNHNS, CDR2 SASEGT. Trimming shortened V by 6 bases and J by 4 bases, and 13 bases separated the two germline ends. CDR3 in DNA: TGTGCCAGCAGGTCGCTCGGGGGTTACGAGCAGTACTTC. It specifies CASRSLGGYEQYF.